Following are 22 T cell receptor beta chains from one sample sequenced in a study of cytomegalovirus exposure and HLA in healthy donors. Vbeta (60) and Jbeta (13) primers were used in the PCR. Clones were read by immunoSEQ multiplex PCR, and TCRdb kept only the in-frame ones, dropping some. Of tens of thousands of clones listed, 72% are singletons. The sequenced material came from PBMCs. Receptor source: a woman between 40 and 55 years old in good health and CMV-seropositive.

This clone was observed a few times. Just one base apart from a much larger clone, this may be a read error. The same CDR3 can be traced to other DNA sequences in this sample. The CDR3 reads CSVGQGDGEKLFF. CDR3 sequence (DNA): TGCAGCGTGGGACAGGGGGACGGTGAAAAACTGTTTTTC. This chain connects TRBV29-1 to TRBJ1-4; 11 nucleotides line up with TRBD1. The CDR3 loop spans 13 amino acids. From germline, CDR1 is SQVTM and CDR2 ANQGSEA.

This rearrangement joins TRBV5-4 to TRBJ1-6; TRBD1 is a possible D gene (6 bases). Germline CDR1 SGHNT, CDR2 YYREEE (reference sequence). This CDR3 has 14 amino acids. V shed 4 bases and J shed 13 bases, with 18 bases lying between them. DNA of the CDR3: TGTGCCAGCAGCATATACAGGGTACAAGGGCCCCTCCACTTT. It codes for CASSIYRVQGPLHF.

This clone has only a few counts. The chain carries TRBV19 and TRBJ2-2, with D possibly being TRBD2 (6 bases). CDR1 LNHDA and CDR2 SQIVND come from the germline V gene (reference sequence). V shed 7 bases and J shed 1 base, with 19 bases lying between them. CDR3 length equals 17 residues. CDR3 coding DNA: TGTGCCAGTACCAGCCGGGGGTGGGATAGGAACACCGGGGAGCTGTTTTTT. This sequence encodes CASTSRGWDRNTGELFF.

The CDR3 reads CASSPGEGTTGELFF. CDR3 sequence (DNA): TGTGCCAGCAGCCCAGGGGAGGGAACCACCGGGGAGCTGTTTTTT. V and J are TRBV9 and TRBJ2-2; D possibly corresponds to TRBD2 (7 bases). The V end was cut by 4 bases, the J end by 4 bases, with 14 bases between. The CDR3 is made up of 15 amino acids. Germline assignment: CDR1 SGDLS and CDR2 YYNGEE.

The chain employs TRBV12-1 and TRBJ2-5; no check of the table's D call, TRBD2, against the DNA was made. TRBV12-1 counts as a pseudogene. The CDR3 sequence is 16 residues long. Here the CDR3 DNA reads TGTGCCAGCACCCATGGCCTGGGCCTAGCCAGGGAGACCCAGTACTTC. This sequence encodes CASTHGLGLARETQYF.

This chain joins TRBV9 and TRBJ2-3, with D possibly TRBD2 on 5 matching bases. The germline gives CDR1 SGDLS, CDR2 YYNGEE. CDR3 length: 16 amino acids. The V end was cut by 0 bases, the J end by 0 bases, with 11 bases between. The CDR3 DNA follows: TGTGCCAGCAGCGTAGGCCTCGGGATTAGCACAGATACGCAGTATTTT. It translates to CASSVGLGISTDTQYF. Full variable domain (missing parts from reference TRBV9 and TRBJ2-3): DSGVTQTPKHLITATGQRVTLRCSPRSGDLSVYWYQQSLDQGLQFLIQYYNGEERAKGNILERFSAQQFPDLHSELNLSSLELGDSALYFCASSVGLGISTDTQYFGPGTRLTVL.

J is TRBJ2-5 and V is TRBV5-1, with TRBD1 identical over 7 bases. Unmatched junction bases numbered 11, after V lost 2 bases and J lost 4 bases. From germline, CDR1 is SGHRS and CDR2 YFSETQ. CDR3 length: 16 residues. The CDR3 DNA follows: TGCGCCAGCAGCTTAGAGGGGGCGTTGGGAACAGAGACCCAGTACTTC. Its protein product is CASSLEGALGTETQYF.

The CDR3 loop is CASSLTYTGNYGYTF. Here the CDR3 DNA reads TGTGCCAGCAGCTTGACCTATACAGGGAACTATGGCTACACCTTC. The gene calls are TRBV5-4 and TRBJ1-2; tentatively, D is TRBD1 (6 bases). The CDR3 has 15 residues. V was clipped by 1 base and J by 2 bases, with 12 bases between them. The germline V gene encodes CDR1 SGHNT and CDR2 YYREEE (reference sequence).

The chain is built from TRBV5-4 and TRBJ2-5; 8 nucleotides agree with TRBD2. CDR1 and CDR2 (germline): SGHNT, YYREEE (reference sequence). The CDR3 extends over 14 amino acids. The J segment lost 1 base and the V segment lost 7 bases, leaving 6 bases of the junction unmatched. DNA of the CDR3: TGTGCCAGCGCGCGGGGGGCCCTCCAAGAGACCCAGTACTTC. Translation gives CASARGALQETQYF.

The chain couples TRBV9 to TRBJ2-2; the D is unclear. Germline loops: CDR1 SGDLS, CDR2 YYNGEE. Trimming cost V 3 bases and J 1 base, with 4 bases left between them. The CDR3 has 13 amino acids. CDR3 residues: CASSDWNTGELFF. CDR3 nucleotide sequence: TGTGCCAGCAGCGACTGGAACACCGGGGAGCTGTTTTTT.

The chain uses TRBV9 and TRBJ2-7; the match to TRBD2 covers 10 bases. The CDR3 extends over 16 amino acids. The junction had 7 bases not matched to a gene; V was cut back by 3 bases and J by 1 base. The germline V gene has CDR1 SGDLS and CDR2 YYNGEE. Written as DNA, the CDR3 is TGTGCCAGCAGCGATACTAGCGGGATCGCATCCTACGAGCAGTACTTC. Encoded protein: CASSDTSGIASYEQYF.

This clone showed up just a few times. The rearrangement uses TRBV6-1 and TRBJ2-3; the match to TRBD2 covers 12 bases. CDR3 length: 15 amino acids. The germline V gene encodes CDR1 MNHNS and CDR2 SASEGT. V dropped 3 bases and J dropped 7; count of bases not matched to a gene: 5. In DNA form, the CDR3 reads TGTGCCAGCAGTGACAGACTAGCGGGGGTAAATACGCAGTATTTT. Its translation: CASSDRLAGVNTQYF.

V usage is TRBV5-8 and J usage is TRBJ1-6; 8 bases align to TRBD1. CDR1 and CDR2 (germline): SGHTS, YDEGEE. The CDR3 runs to 14 residues. Trimming took 0 bases from V and 14 from J; bases not matched to a gene: 7. As DNA, the CDR3 is TGTGCCAGCAGCTTGGGGACAGGGTACTTATCCCTCCACTTT. The encoded protein is CASSLGTGYLSLHF.

This chain joins TRBV4-2 and TRBJ1-1; TRBD1 is a possible D gene (6 bases). Per the germline V gene, CDR1 is LGHNA and CDR2 is YNFKEQ. V shed 5 bases and J shed 5 bases, with 27 bases lying between them. The CDR3 has 18 residues. In DNA form, the CDR3 reads TGTGCCAGCAGCAATATTAAGGACAGACCTTCCTTCTGGACTGAAGCTTTCTTT. It yields the protein CASSNIKDRPSFWTEAFF.

DNA for the CDR3: TGTGCCAGCAGCCAAGGGCTAGCGGGGGCCCCAGATACGCAGTATTTT. This encodes CASSQGLAGAPDTQYF. This chain uses TRBV4-2 with TRBJ2-3; 10 bases agree with TRBD2. There are 16 residues in the CDR3. Trimming removed 1 base from V and 4 bases from J; junction bases left unmatched: 5. Germline V CDR1 and CDR2: LGHNA, YNFKEQ.

The rearrangement links TRBV19 to TRBJ2-6; 9 nucleotides line up with TRBD1. The trim removed 5 bases at V and 0 bases at J, leaving 11 bases unmatched. Germline-derived CDR1 and CDR2 are LNHDA and SQIVND (reference sequence). CDR3 size: 19 residues. The CDR3 loop reads CASSVPGTGILSGANVLTF. DNA for the CDR3: TGTGCCAGTAGTGTACCCGGGACAGGGATTCTCTCTGGGGCCAACGTCCTGACTTTC.

This clone has a handful of counts. The chain couples TRBV7-8 to TRBJ1-3, with D possibly TRBD1 on 6 matching bases. The germline V gene encodes CDR1 SGHVS and CDR2 FQNEAQ. The germline V and J ends were trimmed by 3 bases and 1 base, with 10 bases remaining between them. This CDR3 region has 15 residues. As DNA, the CDR3 is TGTGCCAGCAGCTTGCGGGGGGCGTCTGGAAACACCATATATTTT. Residues: CASSLRGASGNTIYF. Using reference TRBV7-8 and TRBJ1-3 for the parts outside the CDR3, the full variable domain is GAGVSQSPRYKVAKRGQDVALRCDPISGHVSLFWYQQALGQGPEFLTYFQNEAQLDKSGLPSDRFFAERPEGSVSTLKIQRTQQEDSAVYLCASSLRGASGNTIYFGEGSWLTVV.

The rearrangement links TRBV19 to TRBJ1-5; 9 positions match TRBD1. Germline loops: CDR1 LNHDA, CDR2 SQIVND (reference sequence). J was trimmed by 6 bases and V by 4 bases; bases with no gene match: 4. The CDR3 length is 14 residues. This chain's CDR3 is CASSTTGGLQPQHF. CDR3 nucleotide sequence: TGTGCCAGTAGTACCACAGGGGGCCTTCAGCCCCAGCATTTT.

The rearrangement uses TRBV27 and TRBJ1-5; TRBD1 matches 7 bases. The CDR3 contains 14 residues. The V gene end was trimmed by 4 bases and the J gene end by 7 bases; junction bases not matched to a gene: 7. Germline CDR1 reads MNHEY; CDR2 reads SMNVEV (reference sequence). The CDR3 DNA sequence: TGTGCCAGCAGTTCACCCGACAGGGCCCAGCCCCAGCATTTT. Translated, it gives CASSSPDRAQPQHF.

The gene calls are TRBV7-8 and TRBJ2-5; 9 bases are shared with TRBD2. V was pared by 3 bases and J by 7 bases, with 12 bases of the junction left unmatched. The CDR3 length is 16 residues. Germline CDR1 reads SGHVS; CDR2 reads FQNEAQ. In nucleotides, the CDR3 is TGTGCCAGCAGCTTGGGGGGCGGGGGGGCCGGTGGGACCCAGTACTTC. Encoded protein: CASSLGGGGAGGTQYF.

V usage is TRBV5-1 and J usage is TRBJ2-3; TRBD2 matches at 15 bases. This CDR3 is built from 19 residues. V trimming: 4 bases; J trimming: 2 bases; junction bases outside the gene matches: 11. Germline V lookup: CDR1 SGHRS, CDR2 YFSETQ. In nucleotides, the CDR3 is TGCGCCAGCAGCAGGGGACTAGCGGGGGGACCCGTCTACACAGATACGCAGTATTTT. Encoded protein: CASSRGLAGGPVYTDTQYF.

This chain links TRBV25-1 with TRBJ1-2; D possibly corresponds to TRBD1 (6 bases). The CDR3 runs 15 residues. The V end lost 0 bases, the J end lost 6 bases, and 14 bases lay between the germline ends. Germline loops: CDR1 MGHDK, CDR2 SYGVNS. The CDR3 DNA is TGTGCCAGCAGTGAATACAGGGGCCAACCGGATGGCTACACCTTC. Its protein is CASSEYRGQPDGYTF.